A single sample is the source of the 6 T cell receptor beta chains below, sequenced in a study of beta chain features in type 1 diabetes (dated by TCRdb to the late 2010s). Summary of the overall study and its limitations: Type 1 diabetes patients showed a moderate but significant shortening of TCRB CDR3 length in all four CD4+ subsets.

The protocol used for the library was the immunoSEQ multiplex PCR assay. All of the isolated RNA was reverse transcribed with the High Capacity cDNA Reverse Transcription Kit, so expressed TCRB transcripts were sequenced. The table comes from immuneACCESS by way of TCRdb, which keeps in-frame sequences with V and J called. Part of the clones is missing from these tables; in studies checked, under half for an unresolved V gene and the rest for unknown reasons. The table for this sample lists under 150,000 clones; around 10% of them were counted only once. The top ten clonotypes cover 0.6% to 0.9% of the sample. Antigens for these TCRs are unknown. The specimen was central memory CD4+ T cells from blood. These receptors were obtained from a man aged 25 to 45 with type 1 diabetes.

The chain uses TRBV5-1 and TRBJ2-5; 12 positions match TRBD2. The CDR3 loop spans 16 amino acids. The junction had 2 bases not matched to a gene; V was cut back by 2 bases and J by 0 bases. In germline, CDR1 is SGHRS, CDR2 YFSETQ. The CDR3 here is CASSFGTSGYQETQYF. DNA of the CDR3: TGCGCCAGCAGCTTCGGGACTAGCGGGTACCAAGAGACCCAGTACTTC.

This clone was counted at least ten times. The V and J genes are TRBV4-3 and TRBJ2-6; 7 bases are shared with TRBD1. The germline CDR1 and CDR2 sequences are LGHNA and YSLEER. The ends lost 0 bases at V and 0 bases at J; junction bases unmatched: 11. This CDR3 has 20 residues. CDR3 DNA sequence: TGCGCCAGCAGCCAAGAAGCACCGGGACAGCTAAACTCTGGGGCCAACGTCCTGACTTTC. Amino acids: CASSQEAPGQLNSGANVLTF.

V is TRBV13 and J is TRBJ1-3; D is ambiguous. CDR3 length equals 14 residues. Looked up from germline, CDR1 is PRHDT and CDR2 is FYEKMQ (reference sequence). The ends were cut back, 5 bases at V and 1 base at J, with 9 bases in the middle. CDR3 sequence (DNA): TGTGCCAGCAGCACCGGGGAATCTGGAAACACCATATATTTT. It translates to CASSTGESGNTIYF.

The V call is TRBV9, the J call TRBJ2-1, with D possibly matching TRBD2 (7 bases). Germline values: CDR1 SGDLS, CDR2 YYNGEE. Trimming cost V 0 bases and J 9 bases, with 13 bases left between them. The CDR3 spans 14 residues. CDR3 sequence (DNA): TGTGCCAGCAGCGTAGGAGGGGGGGCGAGTGAGCAGTTCTTC. The encoded protein is CASSVGGGASEQFF.

The V gene is TRBV28, the J gene TRBJ2-5; D unclear. The germline gives CDR1 MDHEN, CDR2 SYDVKM. The ends were cut back, 7 bases at V and 2 bases at J, with 20 bases in the middle. This CDR3 has 16 amino acids. The CDR3 DNA is TGTGCCAGCATACCGTTTCCCTCTTATACTCAAGAGACCCAGTACTTC. This gives the protein CASIPFPSYTQETQYF.

The chain is built from TRBV6-5 and TRBJ1-2; possibly TRBD1 for D (5 bases). There are 14 residues in the CDR3. In germline, CDR1 is MNHEY, CDR2 SVGAGI. The V end lost 5 bases, the J end lost 4 bases, and 14 bases lay between the germline ends. The CDR3 spells CASSERRDSYGYTF. The DNA for the CDR3 is TGTGCCAGCAGTGAACGACGGGACTCCTATGGCTACACCTTC.